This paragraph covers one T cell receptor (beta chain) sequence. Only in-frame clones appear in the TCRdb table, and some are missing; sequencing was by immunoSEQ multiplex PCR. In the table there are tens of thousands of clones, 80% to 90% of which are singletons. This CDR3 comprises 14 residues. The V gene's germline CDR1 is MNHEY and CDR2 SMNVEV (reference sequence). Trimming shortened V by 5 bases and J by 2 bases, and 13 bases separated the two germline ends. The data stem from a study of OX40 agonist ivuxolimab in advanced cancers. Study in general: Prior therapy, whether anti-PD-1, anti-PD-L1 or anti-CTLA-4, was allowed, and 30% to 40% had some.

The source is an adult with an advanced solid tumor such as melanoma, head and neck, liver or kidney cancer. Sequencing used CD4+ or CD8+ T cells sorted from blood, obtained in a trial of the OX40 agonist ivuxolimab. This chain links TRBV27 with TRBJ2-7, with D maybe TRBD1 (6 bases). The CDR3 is CASSPNRVPYEQYF. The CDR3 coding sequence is TGTGCCAGCAGTCCCAACAGGGTTCCCTACGAGCAGTACTTC.